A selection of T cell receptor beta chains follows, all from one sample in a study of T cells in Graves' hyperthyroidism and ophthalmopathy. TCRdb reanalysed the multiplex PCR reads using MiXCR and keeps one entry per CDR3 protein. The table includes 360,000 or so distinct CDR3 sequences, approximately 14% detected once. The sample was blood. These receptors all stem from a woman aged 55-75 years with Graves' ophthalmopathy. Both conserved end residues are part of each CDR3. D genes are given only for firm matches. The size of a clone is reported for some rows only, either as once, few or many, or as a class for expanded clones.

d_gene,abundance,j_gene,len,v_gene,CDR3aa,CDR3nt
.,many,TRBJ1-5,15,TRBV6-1,CASMLMRGSNQPQHF,TGTGCCAGCATGTTAATGAGGGGCAGCAATCAGCCCCAGCATTTT
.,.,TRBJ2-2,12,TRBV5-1,CASSSPAGELFF,TGCGCCAGCAGCTCGCCGGCCGGGGAGCTGTTTTTT
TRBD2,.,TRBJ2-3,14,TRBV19,CASKAGGNTDTQYF,TGTGCCAGTAAGGCGGGGGGAAACACAGATACGCAGTATTTT
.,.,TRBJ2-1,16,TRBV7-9,CASSLVRGNDYNEQFF,TGTGCCAGCAGCTTAGTTCGGGGTAATGACTACAATGAGCAGTTCTTC
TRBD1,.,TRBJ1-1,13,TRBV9,CASSGGWNTEAFF,TGTGCCAGTTCAGGGGGATGGAACACTGAAGCTTTCTTT
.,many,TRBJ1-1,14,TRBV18,CASSPRQDGTEAFF,TGTGCCAGCTCACCACGGCAGGACGGCACTGAAGCTTTCTTT
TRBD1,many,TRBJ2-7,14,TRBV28,CASRRDRGSYEQYF,TGTGCCAGCAGGCGGGACAGGGGCTCCTACGAGCAGTACTTC
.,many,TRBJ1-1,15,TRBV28,CASSLPRALNTEAFF,TGTGCCAGCAGCTTACCCAGGGCTCTTAACACTGAAGCTTTCTTT
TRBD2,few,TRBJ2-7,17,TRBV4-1,CASSQAGLAGFGDEQYF,TGCGCCAGCAGCCAAGCTGGACTAGCGGGATTCGGGGACGAGCAGTACTTC
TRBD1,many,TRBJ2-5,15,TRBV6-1,CASSPRTGSAETQYF,TGTGCCAGCAGTCCGCGGACAGGGAGCGCGGAGACCCAGTACTTC
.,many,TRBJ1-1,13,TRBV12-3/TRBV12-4,CALGRGARTEAFF,TGTGCCCTTGGGAGGGGGGCTCGGACTGAAGCTTTCTTT
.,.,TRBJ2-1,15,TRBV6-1,CASSLLGGLYNEQFF,TGTGCCAGCAGTCTACTGGGGGGTCTCTACAATGAGCAGTTCTTC
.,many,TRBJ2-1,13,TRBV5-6,CASRNTVLNEQFF,TGTGCCAGCAGGAACACAGTACTCAATGAGCAGTTCTTC
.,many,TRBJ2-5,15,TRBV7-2,CASSSSGTAGETQYF,TGTGCCAGCAGCTCTTCCGGGACCGCGGGGGAGACCCAGTACTTC
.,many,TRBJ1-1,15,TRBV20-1,CSARAHGQSNTEAFF,TGCAGTGCTAGGGCTCATGGACAGTCGAACACTGAAGCTTTCTTT
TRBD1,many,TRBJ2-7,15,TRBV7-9,CASSGTGTGWYEQYF,TGTGCCAGCAGTGGTACCGGGACAGGGTGGTACGAGCAGTACTTC
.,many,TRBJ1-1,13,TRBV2,CASRGNMNTEAFF,TGTGCCAGCAGGGGAAACATGAACACTGAAGCTTTCTTT
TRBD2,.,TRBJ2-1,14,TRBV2,CASSRGEPLNEQFF,TGTGCCAGCAGTCGGGGGGAGCCCCTCAATGAGCAGTTCTTC
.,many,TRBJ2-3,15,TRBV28,CASSLLAPTTDTQYF,TGTGCCAGCAGTTTGCTCGCCCCCACCACAGATACGCAGTATTTT
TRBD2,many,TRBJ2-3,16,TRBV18,CASSRPGTSGYDTQYF,TGTGCCAGCTCACGCCCCGGGACTAGCGGGTATGATACGCAGTATTTT
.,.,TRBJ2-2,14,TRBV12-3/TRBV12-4,CASTEGRDTGELFF,TGTGCCAGCACCGAGGGAAGGGACACCGGGGAGCTGTTTTTT
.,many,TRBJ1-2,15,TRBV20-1,CSAGSPDRYNYGYTF,TGCAGTGCTGGCTCCCCGGACAGATACAACTATGGCTACACCTTC
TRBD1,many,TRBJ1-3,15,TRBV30,CAWWDRVSSGNTIYF,TGTGCCTGGTGGGACAGGGTATCGTCTGGAAACACCATATATTTT
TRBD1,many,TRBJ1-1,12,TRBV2,CASSETTGLAFF,TGTGCCAGCAGTGAGACGACAGGGCTGGCTTTCTTT
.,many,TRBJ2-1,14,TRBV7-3,CASSPLVIGSEQFF,TGTGCCAGCAGCCCTCTTGTGATAGGGAGTGAGCAGTTCTTC
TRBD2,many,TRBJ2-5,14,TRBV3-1,CASSFLSGKETQYF,TGTGCCAGCAGCTTTCTTAGCGGGAAGGAGACCCAGTACTTC
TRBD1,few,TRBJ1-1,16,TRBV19,CASSTYRGRLNTEAFF,TGTGCCAGTAGTACCTACAGGGGGCGGCTGAACACTGAAGCTTTCTTT
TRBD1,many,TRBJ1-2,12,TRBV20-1,CSARQGAGGYTF,TGCAGTGCGAGACAGGGGGCGGGTGGCTACACCTTC
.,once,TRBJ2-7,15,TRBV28,CASSLGRGRSYEQYF,TGTGCCAGCAGTTTAGGCCGGGGGCGCTCCTACGAGCAGTACTTC
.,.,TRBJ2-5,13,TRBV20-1,CSARDKGWETQYF,TGCAGTGCTAGAGATAAGGGATGGGAGACCCAGTACTTC
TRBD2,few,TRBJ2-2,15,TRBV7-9,CASNVAGGPDGELFF,TGTGCCAGCAACGTAGCGGGAGGGCCTGACGGGGAGCTGTTTTTT
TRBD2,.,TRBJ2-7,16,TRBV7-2,CASSAGLAGGVGEQYF,TGTGCCAGCAGCGCGGGACTAGCGGGGGGGGTGGGGGAGCAGTACTTC
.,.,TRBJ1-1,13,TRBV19,CASSIPGNTEAFF,TGTGCCAGTAGTATACCGGGGAACACTGAAGCTTTCTTT
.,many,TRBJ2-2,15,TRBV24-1,CATSGRTENTGELFF,TGTGCCACCAGTGGCCGGACAGAGAACACCGGGGAGCTGTTTTTT
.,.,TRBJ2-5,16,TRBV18,CASSPKSGHIQETQYF,TGTGCCAGCTCACCAAAGTCGGGACACATCCAAGAGACCCAGTACTTC
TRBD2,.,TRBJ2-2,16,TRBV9,CASSVVGSGRTGELFF,TGTGCCAGCAGCGTAGTCGGTAGCGGGAGAACCGGGGAGCTGTTTTTT
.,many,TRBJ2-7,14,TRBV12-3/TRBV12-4,CASTLGGGSHEQYF,TGTGCCAGCACCCTAGGGGGAGGGTCCCACGAGCAGTACTTC
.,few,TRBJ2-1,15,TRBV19,CASSMRQTHRNEQFF,TGTGCCAGTAGTATGAGGCAAACTCACCGGAATGAGCAGTTCTTC
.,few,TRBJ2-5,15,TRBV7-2,CASSSPARSRETQYF,TGTGCCAGCAGCTCCCCCGCCCGCAGTCGAGAGACCCAGTACTTC
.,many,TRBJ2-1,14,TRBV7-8,CASSSRGWNNEQFF,TGTGCCAGCAGCTCTAGGGGTTGGAACAATGAGCAGTTCTTC
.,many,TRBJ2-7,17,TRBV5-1,CASSLVPTGAPQYEQYF,TGCGCCAGCAGCTTGGTGCCTACGGGGGCCCCCCAATACGAGCAGTACTTC
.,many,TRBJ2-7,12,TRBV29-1,CSVGGGAIEQYF,TGCAGCGTTGGAGGGGGAGCGATCGAGCAGTACTTC
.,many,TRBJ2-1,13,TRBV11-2,CASSLRAYNEQFF,TGTGCCAGCAGCTTACGGGCGTACAATGAGCAGTTCTTC
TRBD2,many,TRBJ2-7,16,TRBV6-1,CASSESWAGGSREQYF,TGTGCCAGCAGTGAAAGCTGGGCGGGAGGGTCCCGCGAGCAGTACTTC
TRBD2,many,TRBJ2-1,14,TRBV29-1,CSVELAAPLGEQFF,TGCAGCGTTGAACTAGCGGCCCCTCTGGGCGAGCAGTTCTTC
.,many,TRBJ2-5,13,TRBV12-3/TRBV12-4,CASRRTGQETQYF,TGTGCCAGCAGACGGACGGGCCAAGAGACCCAGTACTTC
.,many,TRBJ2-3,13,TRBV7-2,CASSLFKDGTQYF,TGTGCCAGCAGCTTATTTAAAGATGGTACGCAGTATTTT
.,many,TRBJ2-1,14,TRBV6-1,CASRDPISYNEQFF,TGTGCCAGCAGGGACCCGATCTCCTACAATGAGCAGTTCTTC
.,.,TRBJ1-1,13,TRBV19,CASIQTGMAEAFF,TGTGCCAGTATCCAAACAGGCATGGCTGAAGCTTTCTTT
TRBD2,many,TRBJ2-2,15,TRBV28,CASSSSGRNTGELFF,TGTGCCAGCAGTTCTAGCGGGAGGAACACCGGGGAGCTGTTTTTT
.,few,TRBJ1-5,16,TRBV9,CASSVEGDARNQPQHF,TGTGCCAGCAGCGTAGAGGGGGACGCCCGCAATCAGCCCCAGCATTTT
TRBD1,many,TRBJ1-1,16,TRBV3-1,CASSPFPQGWRTEAFF,TGTGCCAGCAGCCCGTTCCCACAGGGGTGGAGGACTGAAGCTTTCTTT
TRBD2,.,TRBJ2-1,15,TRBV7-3,CSSSPNSGPYNEQFF,TGTTCCAGCAGCCCTAATAGCGGGCCTTACAATGAGCAGTTCTTC